The 32 T cell receptor beta chains listed next were all sequenced from one sample in a study of blood T cell repertoires in COVID-19. Here immunoSEQ multiplex PCR was the method, and the copy in TCRdb shows in-frame clones only, minus some. The sample yields around 190,000 clones, 80% to 90% seen once. The sequenced material came from peripheral blood. The receptors come from a man aged 50 to 60 with active or convalescent COVID-19.

This clone was detected only a few times. V gene TRBV5-6 combines with J gene TRBJ1-2; D might be TRBD1 (5 bases). The CDR3 sequence is 15 residues long. CDR1 is SGHDT and CDR2 is YYEEEE in the germline V gene. V lost 5 bases to trimming and J lost 4 bases, with 18 bases between them. The CDR3 nucleotides are TGTGCCAGCAGTCGCCCCTTGACAGACGCCTATGGCTACACCTTC. Translation: CASSRPLTDAYGYTF.

This clone was observed a single time. The chain joins TRBV2 to TRBJ2-1; maybe TRBD1 (5 bases). The CDR3 has 10 residues. Deletions cut 6 bases from V and 10 bases from J, with 7 bases between. CDR1 and CDR2 from the germline V gene are SNHLY and FYNNEI. The CDR3 protein is CASSRTEQFF. CDR3 nucleotide sequence: TGTGCCAGCAGCCGGACAGAGCAGTTCTTC.

The CDR3 DNA reads TGTGCCAGCAGCCCCTCCGTCGGGGAGCTGTTTTTT. It codes for CASSPSVGELFF. V is TRBV27 and J is TRBJ2-2; D remains ambiguous. The CDR3 contains 12 residues. Germline V gene data show CDR1 as MNHEY and CDR2 as SMNVEV (reference sequence). Trimming stripped 6 bases from V and 7 bases from J, with 9 bases between.

This chain links TRBV7-9 with TRBJ1-1, with D unclear. Trimming left V 8 bases short and J 6 bases short, with 10 bases between. Germline V CDR1 and CDR2: SEHNR, FQNEAQ (reference sequence). The CDR3 is 11 residues long. The DNA of the CDR3 is TGTGCCAGCGGTCAAGCCGCTGAAGCTTTCTTT. Translating it yields CASGQAAEAFF.

Details on this clone: In the same sample, other DNA sequences code for this CDR3. The chain is built from TRBV6-5 and TRBJ2-2, with TRBD2 identical over 8 bases. The CDR3 consists of 14 residues. V gave up 8 bases and J gave up 5 bases; unmatched junction bases: 7. CDR1 is MNHEY, CDR2 SVGAGI, per germline. CDR3: CASYRGGETGELFF. Written as DNA, the CDR3 is TGTGCCAGCTACCGGGGGGGGGAGACCGGGGAGCTGTTTTTT.

This sequence joins TRBV10-3 and TRBJ1-5; no definite D call. CDR1 ENHRY and CDR2 SYGVKD come from the germline V gene. V dropped 4 bases and J dropped 4 bases, with 8 bases sitting between them. The CDR3 runs to 13 residues. CDR3 residues: CAISGGRNQPQHF. The CDR3 bases are TGTGCCATCAGTGGAGGGAGGAATCAGCCCCAGCATTTT.

The chain has TRBV6-1 and TRBJ2-7; D remains unclear. V lost 1 base to trimming and J lost 9 bases, with 16 bases between them. Germline CDR1 reads MNHNS; CDR2 reads SASEGT. This CDR3 region has 14 residues. The CDR3 sequence is CASSEGSPGEVQYF. CDR3 in DNA: TGTGCCAGCAGTGAAGGTTCACCCGGAGAGGTGCAGTACTTC.

This clone was observed a handful of times. The chain joins TRBV2 to TRBJ2-2, with D possibly being TRBD2 (5 bases). Germline CDR1 reads SNHLY; CDR2 reads FYNNEI. This CDR3 region has 14 residues. V was pared by 9 bases and J by 0 bases, with 11 bases between. This CDR3 is CARRAESNTGELFF. DNA of the CDR3: TGTGCCAGGAGGGCCGAATCGAACACCGGGGAGCTGTTTTTT. The full variable domain, completed using reference TRBV2 and TRBJ2-2, is EPEVTQTPSHQVTQMGQEVILRCVPISNHLYFYWYRQILGQKVEFLVSFYNNEISEKSEIFDDQFSVERPDGSNFTLKIRSTKLEDSAMYFCARRAESNTGELFFGEGSRLTVL.

The rearrangement uses TRBV7-2 and TRBJ2-3; D remains unclear. CDR3 length equals 13 residues. Germline V gene data show CDR1 as SGHTA and CDR2 as FQGNSA. With 6 bases removed from V and 2 bases from J, the gap between germline ends came to 9 bases. CDR3 DNA sequence: TGTGCCAGCAGGGCCTTTGCCACAGATACGCAGTATTTT. Translated, it gives CASRAFATDTQYF.

The count of this clone is one. The V gene is TRBV9, the J gene TRBJ2-7; 9 nucleotides align to TRBD2. V shed 4 bases and J 5 bases; nucleotides not matched to a gene: 7. CDR1 is SGDLS, CDR2 YYNGEE, per germline. The CDR3 is made up of 14 amino acids. The CDR3 DNA reads as TGTGCCAGCAGCTTCGGGACTAGCAACCACGAGCAGTACTTC. Translating gives CASSFGTSNHEQYF.

This chain connects TRBV28 to TRBJ1-1; a weak D match, TRBD1 (5 bases). CDR1 MDHEN and CDR2 SYDVKM come from the germline V gene. This CDR3 is 14 amino acids long. Trimming took 7 bases from V and 6 from J, leaving 18 bases between them. The CDR3 DNA sequence: TGTGCCAGCAAAATGGGGGGTTATGTGGCTGAAGCTTTCTTT. This translates into CASKMGGYVAEAFF.

The gene calls are TRBV5-1 and TRBJ1-1, with D possibly being TRBD1 (6 bases). Deletions cut 4 bases from V and 3 bases from J, with 13 bases between. Germline CDR1 reads SGHRS; CDR2 reads YFSETQ. The CDR3 runs to 14 residues. CDR3 in DNA: TGCGCCAGCAGCATGGCAGGGGCGGACACTGAAGCTTTCTTT. Translated, it gives CASSMAGADTEAFF.

The chain uses TRBV5-1 and TRBJ1-2; the D gene is possibly TRBD1 (6 bases). From germline, CDR1 is SGHRS and CDR2 YFSETQ. V lost 6 bases, J lost 6 bases, and 18 bases lay in between. The CDR3 extends over 14 amino acids. The CDR3 DNA reads TGCGCCAGCACCCCCGGGGGGGCAGGGGATGGCTACACCTTC. This codes for CASTPGGAGDGYTF.

The rearrangement uses TRBV7-9 and TRBJ1-1; 7 positions match TRBD1. Germline V CDR1 and CDR2: SEHNR, FQNEAQ (reference sequence). CDR3 size: 15 residues. With 4 bases clipped from V and 1 base from J, the junction kept 6 bases outside the gene matches. CDR3 loop: CASSWGTDKNTEAFF. Written as DNA, the CDR3 is TGTGCCAGCAGCTGGGGGACAGACAAGAACACTGAAGCTTTCTTT. Combining the CDR3 with reference TRBV7-9 and TRBJ1-1 gives the whole variable domain DTGVSQNPRHKITKRGQNVTFRCDPISEHNRLYWYRQTLGQGPEFLTYFQNEAQLEKSRLLSDRFSAERPKGSFSTLEIQRTEQGDSAMYLCASSWGTDKNTEAFFGQGTRLTVV.

This chain links TRBV21-1 with TRBJ2-1; TRBD2 is taken as the D call from the table, unchecked against the DNA. TRBV21-1 is annotated as a pseudogene. CDR3 size: 16 residues. The CDR3 DNA reads TGTGCCAGCAGCGAGTCGGCTAGCGGGAACTACAATGAGCAGTTCTTC. Translating gives CASSESASGNYNEQFF.

The chain employs TRBV5-4 and TRBJ2-3; TRBD2 might be the D (5 bases). This CDR3 region has 15 residues. Germline V gene sequence: CDR1 SGHNT, CDR2 YYREEE (reference sequence). V lost 0 bases and J 2 bases, leaving 10 bases between the germline ends. CDR3 nucleotides: TGTGCCAGCAGCTTGGATTTCGGGATCACAGATACGCAGTATTTT. It translates to CASSLDFGITDTQYF.

This clone was picked up a small number of times. V usage is TRBV3-1 (or the pseudogene TRBV3-2) and J usage is TRBJ1-1, with TRBD1 identical over 11 bases. The trim removed 8 bases at V and 4 bases at J, leaving 3 bases unmatched. Germline assignment: CDR1 LGHDT and CDR2 YNNKEL (reference sequence). There are 13 residues in the CDR3. CDR3: CASSGQGVTEAFF. CDR3 DNA sequence: TGTGCCAGCTCGGGACAGGGGGTCACTGAAGCTTTCTTT.

The chain is built from TRBV6-6 and TRBJ2-1, with D uncertain. The CDR3 totals 11 residues. V lost 0 bases and J lost 10, with 4 bases in between. CDR1 and CDR2 (germline): MNHNY, SVGAGI (reference sequence). CDR3 nucleotides: TGTGCCAGCAGTTACTCGGCCGAGCAGTTCTTC. It yields the protein CASSYSAEQFF.

The rearrangement links TRBV12-3 or TRBV12-4 to TRBJ2-5, with D perhaps matching TRBD1 (6 bases). The V and J ends lost 3 bases and 5 bases respectively, with 10 bases between them. The CDR3 is 13 amino acids. In DNA form, the CDR3 reads TGTGCCAGCAGTTTGTATAGGGGGGAGACCCAGTACTTC. Translated: CASSLYRGETQYF.

The rearrangement uses TRBV5-1 and TRBJ1-3; 10 bases are a match to TRBD1. This CDR3 spans 15 amino acids. With 6 bases clipped from V and 4 bases from J, the junction kept 7 bases outside the gene matches. Germline CDR1 is SGHRS and CDR2 is YFSETQ. The CDR3, as DNA: TGCGCCAGCAAACCGACAGGGGGCTTGGGAAACACCATATATTTT. Translation gives CASKPTGGLGNTIYF.

CDR3 sequence (DNA): TGTGCCAGCAGCTTGGAACGGGGGGGCATGAACACTGAAGCTTTCTTT. Translating gives CASSLERGGMNTEAFF. The rearrangement joins TRBV5-6 to TRBJ1-1, with D perhaps TRBD1 (6 bases). Trimming cost V 0 bases and J 0 bases, with 12 bases left between them. The CDR3 is made up of 16 amino acids. Germline V lookup: CDR1 SGHDT, CDR2 YYEEEE.

A few counts support this clone. The chain is built from TRBV18 and TRBJ1-5; the D is unclear. The CDR3 is 15 residues long. Germline V CDR1 and CDR2: KGHSH, LQKENI. Trimming took 8 bases from V and 0 from J, leaving 14 bases between them. Here the CDR3 reads CASSTNKNSNQPQHF. Here the CDR3 DNA reads TGTGCCAGCAGTACCAACAAAAATAGCAATCAGCCCCAGCATTTT.

The gene calls are TRBV6-2 or TRBV6-3 and TRBJ2-7, with a weak D call TRBD2 (5 bases). Germline V CDR1 and CDR2: MNHEY, SVGEGT. V lost 0 bases, J lost 3 bases, and 15 bases lay in between. There are 16 residues in the CDR3. In DNA, the CDR3 is TGTGCCAGCAGTTACTCCGGAGGCGGCCTGAACTACGAGCAGTACTTC. This translates into CASSYSGGGLNYEQYF.

V and J are TRBV5-6 and TRBJ1-1; D ambiguous. Trimming left V 0 bases short and J 8 bases short, with 8 bases between. The germline CDR1 and CDR2 sequences are SGHDT and YYEEEE. The CDR3 extends over 12 amino acids. This chain's CDR3 is CASSLAAGEAFF. In nucleotides, the CDR3 is TGTGCCAGCAGCTTGGCGGCAGGCGAAGCTTTCTTT.

This chain joins TRBV3-1 (or the pseudogene TRBV3-2) and TRBJ2-5, with D possibly TRBD2 on 6 matching bases. This CDR3 spans 15 amino acids. V lost 1 base, J lost 4 bases, and 13 bases lay in between. CDR1 LGHDT and CDR2 YNNKEL come from the germline V gene (reference sequence). CDR3 loop: CASSQAGGIRETQYF. CDR3 DNA: TGTGCCAGCAGCCAAGCTGGGGGGATTAGAGAGACCCAGTACTTC.

J is TRBJ2-1 and V is TRBV24-1; 7 nucleotides align to TRBD2. Germline CDR1 reads KGHDR; CDR2 reads SFDVKD. The CDR3 is made up of 18 amino acids. J was trimmed by 0 bases and V by 2 bases; bases with no gene match: 9. The CDR3 reads CATSDSTPWGGSYNEQFF. As DNA, the CDR3 is TGTGCCACCAGTGATTCCACGCCTTGGGGGGGCTCCTACAATGAGCAGTTCTTC.

The chain couples TRBV5-6 to TRBJ2-7, with TRBD2 as a possible D gene (5 bases). The CDR3 loop spans 16 amino acids. The V end lost 4 bases, the J end lost 3 bases, and 20 bases lay between the germline ends. Germline CDR1 reads SGHDT; CDR2 reads YYEEEE. The CDR3 protein is CASSLLRLDSSYEQYF. CDR3 bases: TGTGCCAGCAGCCTCCTCCGACTGGACTCGAGCTACGAGCAGTACTTC.

On this clone itself: This same CDR3 is encoded by further DNA sequences in the sample. This chain links TRBV5-1 with TRBJ1-5; 9 positions match TRBD1. V dropped 4 bases and J dropped 2; count of bases not matched to a gene: 4. Germline CDR1 reads SGHRS; CDR2 reads YFSETQ. The CDR3 covers 15 residues. The CDR3 sequence: CASSPGQGGNQPQHF. CDR3 DNA sequence: TGCGCCAGCAGCCCGGGACAGGGCGGCAATCAGCCCCAGCATTTT.

V is TRBV5-1 and J is TRBJ1-1, with D perhaps matching TRBD1 (6 bases). CDR1 SGHRS and CDR2 YFSETQ come from the germline V gene. The CDR3 contains 12 residues. V was cut by 1 base and J by 6 bases, with 7 bases left in between. The CDR3 sequence: CASSLPGAEAFF. The CDR3 nucleotides read TGCGCCAGCAGCTTGCCAGGGGCTGAAGCTTTCTTT.

This chain uses TRBV28 with TRBJ2-1; tentative D call: TRBD2 (5 bases). This CDR3 is 15 amino acids long. V lost 6 bases and J lost 3, with 15 bases in between. Germline V gene data show CDR1 as MDHEN and CDR2 as SYDVKM. CDR3 coding DNA: TGTGCCAGCAGCCCTCCGACTACGCACTACAATGAGCAGTTCTTC. Protein sequence: CASSPPTTHYNEQFF.

This chain uses TRBV19 with TRBJ2-6; perhaps TRBD2 as D (5 bases). V was shortened by 6 bases and J by 0 bases, with 12 bases between the two germline ends. Germline values: CDR1 LNHDA, CDR2 SQIVND (reference sequence). The CDR3 is made up of 16 amino acids. The CDR3 DNA reads TGTGCCAGTAGGAAAGGACTCTACTCTGGGGCCAACGTCCTGACTTTC. This gives the protein CASRKGLYSGANVLTF.

The chain links TRBV14 to TRBJ1-2; the D gene is possibly TRBD1 (5 bases). Per germline, CDR1 SGHDN and CDR2 FVKESK. CDR3 length: 14 amino acids. The V and J ends lost 1 base and 5 bases respectively, with 11 bases between them. The DNA of the CDR3 is TGTGCCAGCAGCCAAGTGACAGCAGCATATGGCTACACCTTC. It yields the protein CASSQVTAAYGYTF. Based on the CDR3 plus reference TRBV14 and TRBJ1-2, the full variable domain is EAGVTQFPSHSVIEKGQTVTLRCDPISGHDNLYWYRRVMGKEIKFLLHFVKESKQDESGMPNNRFLAERTGGTYSTLKVQPAELEDSGVYFCASSQVTAAYGYTFGSGTRLTVV.